The 13 T cell receptor beta chains in this list originate from one sample, sequenced in a study of shared clonotypes between healthy human individuals. Only in-frame clones appear in the TCRdb table, and some are missing; sequencing was by immunoSEQ multiplex PCR. The data contain some 2,500,000 clones, 85% to 95% of them singletons. The sequencing input was naive CD4+ T cells from PBMCs. Subset reported: CD45RA+ positively selected. These receptors came from a man in his late teens or twenties in good health. Some clones in this sample may be carry-over from other donors' samples.

Comment on this clone: The identical CDR3 is also encoded by other nucleotide sequences in the sample. The chain recombines TRBV20-1 with TRBJ2-7; 7 nucleotides line up with TRBD2. Germline trimming cut 6 bases from V and 2 bases from J; bases unmatched to any gene: 1. CDR3 length: 11 amino acids. The germline CDR1 and CDR2 sequences are DFQATT and SNEGSKA (reference sequence). CDR3 in DNA: TGCAGTGCGGGAGGGCCCTACGAGCAGTACTTC. Protein sequence: CSAGGPYEQYF.

This chain connects TRBV30 to TRBJ2-5; 9 positions match TRBD1. The DNA end is a closer match to TRBJ2-7, so the J assignment may be wrong. Germline V gene sequence: CDR1 GTSNPN, CDR2 SVGIG (reference sequence). This CDR3 has 15 residues. The CDR3 is CAWRIKGQGSHEQYF. In DNA, the CDR3 is TGTGCCTGGAGGATCAAGGGACAGGGTTCCCACGAGCAGTACTTC.

The CDR3 region has the DNA TGTGCCAGCAGGGTGTGGGTCGGCACTGAAGCTTTCTTT. Translated: CASRVWVGTEAFF. The genes are TRBV2 and TRBJ1-1; no reliable D call. This CDR3 is 13 amino acids long. The germline V gene encodes CDR1 SNHLY and CDR2 FYNNEI. Trimming removed 6 bases at V and 4 bases at J, with 12 bases between.

The chain is built from TRBV7-8 and TRBJ2-7; maybe TRBD1 (5 bases). Germline V gene data show CDR1 as SGHVS and CDR2 as FQNEAQ. The germline V and J ends were trimmed by 0 bases and 3 bases, with 15 bases remaining between them. The CDR3 totals 16 residues. The CDR3 loop is CASSLATGNPNYEQYF. DNA for the CDR3: TGTGCCAGCAGCTTAGCAACAGGAAATCCCAACTACGAGCAGTACTTC.

The chain joins TRBV13 to TRBJ2-7, with 7 bases identical to TRBD2. The germline CDR1 and CDR2 sequences are PRHDT and FYEKMQ (reference sequence). The V and J ends lost 3 bases and 3 bases, in that order; junction bases with no gene match: 5. The CDR3 is 14 residues long. CDR3 nucleotides: TGTGCCAGCAGCTTGAGCGGGGTGGGCTACGAGCAGTACTTC. It specifies CASSLSGVGYEQYF.

The rearrangement joins TRBV5-1 to TRBJ2-7; possibly TRBD1 for D (7 bases). V was cut by 0 bases and J by 6 bases, with 22 bases left in between. Germline V gene data show CDR1 as SGHRS and CDR2 as YFSETQ. The CDR3 runs to 17 residues. This CDR3 reads CASSLGLSRRDSSEQYF. The CDR3 DNA reads TGCGCCAGCAGCTTGGGTCTGAGTCGGCGGGACAGTTCCGAGCAGTACTTC.

This clone has a single count. The V call is TRBV7-2, the J call TRBJ1-6; 7 bases line up with TRBD1. J gave up 7 bases and V 1 base, and 4 bases lay outside the gene matches. CDR3 length: 15 amino acids. Germline lookup yields CDR1 SGHTA and CDR2 FQGNSA. DNA for the CDR3: TGTGCCAGCAGCTTAGAGGGGACAGAGAATTCACCCCTCCACTTT. Translated: CASSLEGTENSPLHF.

V usage is TRBV4-2 and J usage is TRBJ2-5, with 8 bases identical to TRBD1. The junction had 8 bases not matched to a gene; V was cut back by 1 base and J by 1 base. Germline-derived CDR1 and CDR2 are LGHNA and YNFKEQ. This CDR3 is 17 amino acids long. CDR3 amino acids: CASSQGQGAMGQETQYF. CDR3 coding DNA: TGTGCCAGCAGCCAAGGGCAGGGGGCAATGGGCCAAGAGACCCAGTACTTC.

J is TRBJ2-3 and V is TRBV12-5; no firm D call. CDR1 and CDR2 from the germline V gene are LGHNT and FRNRAP. The CDR3 length is 13 residues. V dropped 3 bases and J dropped 1 base, with 5 bases sitting between them. CDR3 amino acids: CASGFSGTDTQYF. The CDR3 DNA is TGTGCTAGTGGTTTCAGCGGCACAGATACGCAGTATTTT.

V usage is TRBV2 and J usage is TRBJ1-5, with D maybe TRBD1 (5 bases). Per germline, CDR1 SNHLY and CDR2 FYNNEI. The CDR3 covers 12 residues. Trimming cost V 4 bases and J 5 bases, with 6 bases left between them. This chain's CDR3 is CASSVQDQPQHF. CDR3 sequence (DNA): TGTGCCAGCAGTGTACAGGATCAGCCCCAGCATTTT. The full variable domain, rest sourced from reference TRBV2 and TRBJ1-5, is EPEVTQTPSHQVTQMGQEVILRCVPISNHLYFYWYRQILGQKVEFLVSFYNNEISEKSEIFDDQFSVERPDGSNFTLKIRSTKLEDSAMYFCASSVQDQPQHFGDGTRLSIL.

As concerns this clone: The same CDR3 arises from other DNA sequences in this sample as well. The V and J genes are TRBV28 and TRBJ2-1; D assignment may be TRBD1 or TRBD2 (5 bases each). The length of the CDR3 is 13 residues. From germline, CDR1 is MDHEN and CDR2 SYDVKM. Trimming stripped 7 bases from V and 2 bases from J, with 9 bases between. The CDR3 DNA is TGTGCCAGCAAGGGGAGAGCCTACAATGAGCAGTTCTTC. As protein: CASKGRAYNEQFF.

The chain joins TRBV7-3 to TRBJ1-2; D not certain. V dropped 2 bases and J dropped 8 bases, with 9 bases sitting between them. The V gene's germline CDR1 is SGHTA and CDR2 FQGTGA. The CDR3 covers 12 residues. The CDR3 sequence: CASSLFRSGYTF. CDR3 in DNA: TGTGCCAGCAGCTTATTTCGCTCAGGCTACACCTTC.

The rearrangement joins TRBV9 to TRBJ2-1, with TRBD2 identical over 10 bases. Looked up from germline, CDR1 is SGDLS and CDR2 is YYNGEE. This CDR3 contains 15 residues. V was clipped by 3 bases and J by 8 bases; unmatched bases: 8. This chain's CDR3 is CASSDHSGRRDEQFF. As DNA, the CDR3 is TGTGCCAGCAGCGACCATAGCGGGAGGAGGGATGAGCAGTTCTTC.